This entry lists 2 T cell receptor beta chains sequenced from one sample in a study of cytomegalovirus exposure and HLA in healthy donors (dated by TCRdb to 2015 to 2018). The receptor library was made with the immunoSEQ multiplex PCR assay. For the multiplex PCR, a mixture combining 60 forward primers for TCR Vbeta segments and 13 reverse primers for TCR Jbeta segments was used. TCRdb limited this immuneACCESS table to in-frame rearrangements with V and J called. A share of clones is missing; checked studies link under half to unresolved V genes, and the rest is unexplained. The sample table holds over 95,000 clones, of which about three quarters were seen once. The ten top clones hold 2% to 3% of the sample. Sequencing was performed on PBMCs. The receptor set was obtained from a female donor in good health and CMV-seronegative.

The chain combines TRBV30 with TRBJ1-1; 11 bases map to TRBD1. The germline CDR1 and CDR2 sequences are GTSNPN and SVGIG (reference sequence). Trimming cost V 7 bases and J 1 base; bases outside gene matches: 5. The CDR3 has 14 amino acids. CDR3 DNA: TGTGCCTCGGAGGACAGGGGGCGGAACACTGAAGCTTTCTTT. It translates to CASEDRGRNTEAFF.

This clone was seen just once. The CDR3: CASSFGQGTDTQYF. The CDR3 DNA reads TGTGCCAGCAGCTTCGGACAGGGCACAGATACGCAGTATTTT. The chain joins TRBV7-2 to TRBJ2-3; 7 bases fit TRBD1. CDR1 SGHTA and CDR2 FQGNSA come from the germline V gene. V was pared by 3 bases and J by 1 base, with 1 base of the junction left unmatched. The CDR3 runs to 14 residues.